One sample yielded the 30 T cell receptor beta chains listed below, sequenced in a study of cytomegalovirus exposure and HLA in healthy donors. The study ran its PCR with 60 Vbeta and 13 Jbeta primers. Some clones are missing from TCRdb's copy, which holds only in-frame ones; the method was immunoSEQ multiplex PCR. The table has about 190,000 clones, roughly 75% seen once. Sequencing input: PBMCs. The receptors were sampled from a young man in good health and CMV-seropositive.

The rearrangement links TRBV5-1 to TRBJ1-4; 7 bases are shared with TRBD1. After removal of 0 bases from V and 5 bases from J, the junction contained 1 base not matched to a gene. This CDR3 comprises 14 residues. Germline CDR1 SGHRS, CDR2 YFSETQ. The chain's CDR3 is CASSLARGNEKLFF. CDR3 DNA: TGCGCCAGCAGCTTGGCCAGGGGGAATGAAAAACTGTTTTTT.

J is TRBJ2-3 and V is TRBV4-3; 8 nucleotides match TRBD2. CDR1 and CDR2 (germline): LGHNA, YSLEER. V trimming: 1 base; J trimming: 6 bases; junction bases outside the gene matches: 12. The CDR3 consists of 17 residues. Here the CDR3 DNA reads TGCGCCAGCAGCCAAGGTCAGCGTCGGGGACTAGGCGATACGCAGTATTTT. Its translation: CASSQGQRRGLGDTQYF.

The rearrangement links TRBV14 to TRBJ2-3, with 7 positions matching TRBD2. The J segment lost 4 bases and the V segment lost 1 base, leaving 8 bases of the junction unmatched. The CDR3 runs 16 residues. Germline CDR1 reads SGHDN; CDR2 reads FVKESK. The DNA for the CDR3 is TGTGCCAGCAGCCAAGGTACGGGACTATCTTCAGATACGCAGTATTTT. Residues: CASSQGTGLSSDTQYF. Complete variable domain (other parts from reference TRBV14 and TRBJ2-3): EAGVTQFPSHSVIEKGQTVTLRCDPISGHDNLYWYRRVMGKEIKFLLHFVKESKQDESGMPNNRFLAERTGGTYSTLKVQPAELEDSGVYFCASSQGTGLSSDTQYFGPGTRLTVL.

This sequence joins TRBV9 and TRBJ1-4; D is possibly TRBD1 (5 bases). CDR3 length: 16 residues. Germline values: CDR1 SGDLS, CDR2 YYNGEE. The germline V and J ends were trimmed by 4 bases and 6 bases, with 19 bases remaining between them. CDR3 coding DNA: TGTGCCAGCAGCCTCCGGGGGGGGGACCAACATGAAAAACTGTTTTTT. Protein sequence: CASSLRGGDQHEKLFF. The whole variable domain, filled in from reference TRBV9 and TRBJ1-4, reads DSGVTQTPKHLITATGQRVTLRCSPRSGDLSVYWYQQSLDQGLQFLIQYYNGEERAKGNILERFSAQQFPDLHSELNLSSLELGDSALYFCASSLRGGDQHEKLFFGSGTQLSVL.

In DNA, the CDR3 is TGTGCCAGTGGACAGGGATGGTCAGAGACCCAGTACTTC. It translates to CASGQGWSETQYF. The rearrangement links TRBV7-6 to TRBJ2-5; 8 bases are a match to TRBD1. The junction had 7 bases not matched to a gene; V was cut back by 9 bases and J by 4 bases. This CDR3 has 13 residues. Per the germline V gene, CDR1 is SGHVS and CDR2 is FNYEAQ. Together with reference TRBV7-6 and TRBJ2-5, the CDR3 gives the full variable domain: GAGVSQSPRYKVTKRGQDVALRCDPISGHVSLYWYRQALGQGPEFLTYFNYEAQQDKSGLPNDRFSAERPEGSISTLTIQRTEQRDSAMYRCASGQGWSETQYFGPGTRLLVL.

The chain carries TRBV7-8 and TRBJ2-5, with TRBD1 matching over 7 bases. The DNA matches TRBJ2-7 better at its end, which makes the J call doubtful. Germline V gene sequence: CDR1 SGHVS, CDR2 FQNEAQ. The CDR3 is made up of 14 amino acids. The CDR3 nucleotides are TGTGCCAGCAGCCCCAGGGACAGTTCCTACGAGCAGTACTTC. Translating it yields CASSPRDSSYEQYF.

This chain uses TRBV7-8 with TRBJ1-2; D is uncertain. Germline loops: CDR1 SGHVS, CDR2 FQNEAQ. V was clipped by 1 base and J by 12 bases, with 12 bases between them. CDR3 length: 12 amino acids. The chain's CDR3 is CASSLGTRSNTF. In DNA, the CDR3 is TGTGCCAGCAGCTTAGGGACTAGGTCAAACACCTTC.

The rearrangement joins TRBV7-2 to TRBJ2-1, with unresolved D. The CDR3 contains 13 residues. Germline V lookup: CDR1 SGHTA, CDR2 FQGNSA. The germline V and J ends were trimmed by 5 bases and 7 bases, with 12 bases remaining between them. This CDR3 is CASSHPGPNEQFF. CDR3 nucleotide sequence: TGTGCCAGCAGCCATCCGGGTCCTAATGAGCAGTTCTTC. Based on the CDR3 plus reference TRBV7-2 and TRBJ2-1, the full variable domain is GAGVSQSPSNKVTEKGKDVELRCDPISGHTALYWYRQSLGQGLEFLIYFQGNSAPDKSGLPSDRFSAERTGGSVSTLTIQRTQQEDSAVYLCASSHPGPNEQFFGPGTRLTVL.

This clone was picked up a small number of times. V and J are TRBV19 and TRBJ1-5; D remains unclear. The germline gives CDR1 LNHDA, CDR2 SQIVND (reference sequence). V was cut by 6 bases and J by 7 bases, with 13 bases left in between. The CDR3 loop spans 13 amino acids. The CDR3 DNA sequence: TGTGCCAGTAGCAAAGGTGGAGGGCAGCCCCAGCATTTT. Encoded protein: CASSKGGGQPQHF. Variable domain in full (rest from reference TRBV19 and TRBJ1-5): DGGITQSPKYLFRKEGQNVTLSCEQNLNHDAMYWYRQDPGQGLRLIYYSQIVNDFQKGDIAEGYSVSREKKESFPLTVTSAQKNPTAFYLCASSKGGGQPQHFGDGTRLSIL.

The chain uses TRBV4-1 and TRBJ2-5, with TRBD2 matching over 7 bases. The CDR3 is 16 amino acids. Germline trimming cut 0 bases from V and 5 bases from J; bases unmatched to any gene: 9. Germline CDR1 reads MGHRA; CDR2 reads YSYEKL. CDR3 DNA: TGCGCCAGCAGCCAAGAGGCGGCTAGCGGTGGGGAGACCCAGTACTTC. It translates to CASSQEAASGGETQYF.

This clone appeared a single time. CDR3 protein: CASSSPSSYEQYF. For the CDR3, the DNA is TGTGCCAGCAGCTCCCCGAGCTCCTACGAGCAGTACTTC. The V and J genes are TRBV11-2 and TRBJ2-5; D gene unclear. The tail of the sequence fits TRBJ2-7 better, so the J call may be wrong. Germline CDR1 SGHAT, CDR2 FQNNGV. CDR3 length: 13 amino acids.

The chain carries TRBV6-5 and TRBJ1-3, with D perhaps TRBD1 (5 bases). V was shortened by 0 bases and J by 2 bases, with 11 bases between the two germline ends. Germline V gives CDR1 MNHEY, CDR2 SVGAGI. The CDR3 consists of 16 residues. CDR3 DNA sequence: TGTGCCAGCAGTTACTCGAGCGGGGGAGCTGGAAACACCATATATTTT. Translated: CASSYSSGGAGNTIYF.

V gene TRBV28 combines with J gene TRBJ2-1; 7 bases fit TRBD2. Germline V gives CDR1 MDHEN, CDR2 SYDVKM. The V segment lost 5 bases and the J segment 5 bases; nucleotides outside the gene matches: 6. This CDR3 comprises 14 residues. This CDR3 is CASSISGSHNEQFF. In nucleotides, the CDR3 is TGTGCCAGCAGTATTAGCGGGTCCCACAATGAGCAGTTCTTC.

The chain employs TRBV19 and TRBJ2-1, with 9 positions matching TRBD2. The ends lost 5 bases at V and 0 bases at J; junction bases unmatched: 2. The CDR3 is 15 residues long. Germline V gene lookup returns CDR1 LNHDA and CDR2 SQIVND (reference sequence). Here the CDR3 reads CASSVSGSSYNEQFF. The CDR3 DNA is TGTGCCAGTAGTGTTAGCGGGAGCTCCTACAATGAGCAGTTCTTC.

This clone was picked up a small number of times. The genes are TRBV7-2 and TRBJ2-2; 11 positions match TRBD2. The CDR3 sequence is 15 residues long. V lost 2 bases and J lost 8; bases outside the gene matches: 4. Germline CDR1 and CDR2: SGHTA and FQGNSA. The CDR3 is CASSLIAGGTGELFF. The CDR3 region has the DNA TGTGCCAGCAGCTTAATAGCGGGAGGGACGGGGGAGCTGTTTTTT.

This clone turned up a few times. The chain joins TRBV2 to TRBJ2-5; D is unclear. The J call is uncertain, as TRBJ2-7 better fits the DNA end. Germline V gene data show CDR1 as SNHLY and CDR2 as FYNNEI. The CDR3 covers 13 residues. For the CDR3, the DNA is TGTGCCAGCAGCGAACCAATCGACTACGAGCAGTACTTC. Protein sequence: CASSEPIDYEQYF.

This rearrangement joins TRBV4-1 to TRBJ2-7; no definite D call. V was shortened by 0 bases and J by 0 bases, with 9 bases between the two germline ends. CDR1 is MGHRA, CDR2 YSYEKL, per germline. The CDR3 is 15 amino acids. The CDR3 nucleotides are TGCGCCAGCAGCCAAGAAGACAACTTCTCCTACGAGCAGTACTTC. It encodes CASSQEDNFSYEQYF.

The chain combines TRBV18 with TRBJ1-1, with D perhaps TRBD1 (6 bases). The CDR3 has 14 residues. Germline lookup yields CDR1 KGHSH and CDR2 LQKENI. V dropped 10 bases and J dropped 0 bases, with 15 bases sitting between them. The CDR3 DNA reads as TGTGCCAATCCCCAGGGGATGATGAACACTGAAGCTTTCTTT. Translated: CANPQGMMNTEAFF.

In this sample, this clone turned up many times. The V and J genes are TRBV4-3 and TRBJ2-7, with 12 bases identical to TRBD2. Looked up from germline, CDR1 is LGHNA and CDR2 is YSLEER. The CDR3 totals 15 residues. V gave up 6 bases and J gave up 4 bases; unmatched junction bases: 7. The CDR3 coding sequence is TGCGCCAGCAGGAGGCGACTAGCGGGAGTGTACGAGCAGTACTTC. Its translation: CASRRRLAGVYEQYF.

The chain has TRBV19 and TRBJ2-7; perhaps TRBD2 as D (5 bases). V shed 5 bases and J shed 6 bases, with 8 bases lying between them. This CDR3 has 11 residues. Germline values: CDR1 LNHDA, CDR2 SQIVND (reference sequence). The CDR3 loop reads CASSSGGEQYF. CDR3 DNA sequence: TGTGCCAGTAGTTCCGGAGGCGAGCAGTACTTC.

A single count supports this clone. This chain uses TRBV28 with TRBJ1-4; TRBD1 agrees at 9 bases. The germline gives CDR1 MDHEN, CDR2 SYDVKM. Germline trimming cut 7 bases from V and 6 bases from J; bases unmatched to any gene: 9. The CDR3 runs to 15 residues. The CDR3 bases are TGTGCCAGCAAAAAACAGGGGGCGCCGGATGAAAAACTGTTTTTT. This codes for CASKKQGAPDEKLFF.

The chain employs TRBV6-4 and TRBJ2-2; 8 nucleotides agree with TRBD2. The CDR3 sequence is 14 residues long. The germline V gene has CDR1 MRHNA and CDR2 SNTAGT. J was trimmed by 1 base and V by 8 bases; bases with no gene match: 3. The CDR3 nucleotides are TGTGCCAGCGGAACTAGCGGGAACACCGGGGAGCTGTTTTTT. Protein product: CASGTSGNTGELFF.

This sequence joins TRBV9 and TRBJ1-2, with a tentative D call TRBD1 (6 bases). There are 14 residues in the CDR3. Germline-derived CDR1 and CDR2 are SGDLS and YYNGEE. V was pared by 4 bases and J by 2 bases, with 12 bases between. The CDR3 DNA follows: TGTGCCAGCAGCCCCCTGGGGGCCAACTATGGCTACACCTTC. Translated, it gives CASSPLGANYGYTF.

On this clone itself: The junction shows a germline mismatch at one end, possibly a read error. This CDR3 is CASSLGRDPTYEQYF. The CDR3 DNA sequence: TGTGCTAGCAGCTTAGGACGGGATCCGACCTACGAGCAGTACTTC. V is TRBV7-7 and J is TRBJ2-7; tentatively, D is TRBD2 (5 bases). The CDR3 consists of 15 residues. Looked up from germline, CDR1 is SSHAT and CDR2 is FNYEAQ (reference sequence).

This chain joins TRBV7-6 and TRBJ1-4; 9 positions match TRBD1. Germline V gives CDR1 SGHVS, CDR2 FNYEAQ. V lost 5 bases, J lost 8 bases, and 12 bases stayed unmatched. CDR3 length: 16 amino acids. The CDR3 protein is CASSEKGGTGSEKLFF. The CDR3 region has the DNA TGTGCCAGCAGCGAAAAGGGGGGGACAGGGAGCGAAAAACTGTTTTTT.

This clone was counted between two and nine times. The genes are TRBV7-2 and TRBJ2-3; TRBD1 agrees at 8 bases. The germline CDR1 and CDR2 sequences are SGHTA and FQGNSA. With V trimmed by 6 bases and J by 9 bases, 11 bases remained unmatched. The CDR3 totals 14 residues. CDR3 bases: TGTGCCAGCAGTAAGGGTCAGGGGGCAGCCACGCAGTATTTT. It translates to CASSKGQGAATQYF. The complete variable domain, with remaining parts taken from reference TRBV7-2 and TRBJ2-3, reads GAGVSQSPSNKVTEKGKDVELRCDPISGHTALYWYRQSLGQGLEFLIYFQGNSAPDKSGLPSDRFSAERTGGSVSTLTIQRTQQEDSAVYLCASSKGQGAATQYFGPGTRLTVL.

V is TRBV14 and J is TRBJ2-5; TRBD2 aligns across 8 bases. With 0 bases clipped from V and 2 bases from J, the junction kept 11 bases outside the gene matches. CDR1 and CDR2 from the germline V gene are SGHDN and FVKESK. The CDR3 has 18 amino acids. CDR3: CASSQDEGDSGEQETQYF. In nucleotides, the CDR3 is TGTGCCAGCAGCCAAGACGAGGGGGATAGCGGGGAACAAGAGACCCAGTACTTC.

V gene TRBV6-5 combines with J gene TRBJ1-3; the D is unclear. In germline, CDR1 is MNHEY, CDR2 SVGAGI. V dropped 5 bases and J dropped 0 bases, with 8 bases sitting between them. The CDR3 consists of 14 residues. CDR3 sequence: CASSHGVSGNTIYF. As DNA, the CDR3 is TGTGCCAGCAGTCACGGGGTCTCTGGAAACACCATATATTTT.

J is TRBJ1-1 and V is TRBV2; the D is unclear. CDR3 size: 14 residues. Germline values: CDR1 SNHLY, CDR2 FYNNEI. V lost 4 bases and J lost 1, with 10 bases in between. As DNA, the CDR3 is TGTGCCAGCAGTGCAAACCCAGAGAACACTGAAGCTTTCTTT. Amino acid sequence: CASSANPENTEAFF. The full variable domain, with the rest looked up from reference TRBV2 and TRBJ1-1, is EPEVTQTPSHQVTQMGQEVILRCVPISNHLYFYWYRQILGQKVEFLVSFYNNEISEKSEIFDDQFSVERPDGSNFTLKIRSTKLEDSAMYFCASSANPENTEAFFGQGTRLTVV.

This clone appeared a single time. This sequence joins TRBV4-3 and TRBJ1-2; 8 positions match TRBD1. This CDR3 region has 16 residues. Germline CDR1 and CDR2: LGHNA and YSLEER. The J segment lost 7 bases and the V segment lost 4 bases, leaving 14 bases of the junction unmatched. The CDR3: CASSLEALTGGGGYTF. As DNA, the CDR3 is TGCGCCAGCAGCCTGGAAGCTTTAACAGGGGGAGGTGGCTACACCTTC.